This T cell receptor (beta chain) was observed in a study of technical replicates of blood from several donors. Using immunoSEQ multiplex PCR, the repertoire was profiled, and TCRdb retains in-frame clones only, with some absent. The sample holds about 72,000 clones; roughly 89% are singletons and the top ten take approximately 0.34%. This CDR3 is 13 amino acids long. Germline assignment: CDR1 SQVTM and CDR2 ANQGSEA. The J segment lost 2 bases and the V segment lost 6 bases, leaving 7 bases of the junction unmatched. Sequencing was done on a sample of T cells isolated from PBMCs. The chain has TRBV29-1 and TRBJ2-7; the match to TRBD1 covers 7 bases. The clonotype originates from a human donor in good health. CDR3 in amino acids: CSVVDRPTYEQYF. CDR3 in DNA: TGCAGCGTCGTGGACAGGCCAACCTACGAGCAGTACTTC.